A single sample gave rise to the 18 T cell receptor beta chains below, sequenced in a study of cytomegalovirus exposure and HLA in healthy donors. A multiplex PCR was run with 60 Vbeta primers and 13 Jbeta primers. TCRdb keeps only in-frame clones here, not all; method: immunoSEQ multiplex PCR. The data hold over 150,000 clones, with under 80% observed a single time. Source material: PBMCs. Receptors originate from a man aged 25-45 years in good health and CMV-seronegative.

This chain joins TRBV29-1 and TRBJ1-6; 7 bases agree with TRBD1. Germline V lookup: CDR1 SQVTM, CDR2 ANQGSEA. CDR3 length: 12 amino acids. The V gene end was trimmed by 2 bases and the J gene end by 13 bases; junction bases not matched to a gene: 5. CDR3 in DNA: TGCAGCGTTGAAACAGGGGTTGGCCCCCTCCACTTT. The encoded protein is CSVETGVGPLHF.

V usage is TRBV7-9 and J usage is TRBJ2-5; D remains unclear. CDR1 and CDR2 (germline): SEHNR, FQNEAQ (reference sequence). There are 14 residues in the CDR3. The V end lost 1 base, the J end lost 1 base, and 7 bases lay between the germline ends. The CDR3 reads CASSLVRGQETQYF. CDR3 nucleotides: TGTGCCAGCAGCTTAGTCCGAGGCCAAGAGACCCAGTACTTC.

The chain employs TRBV19 and TRBJ2-1; unclear D gene. The germline CDR1 and CDR2 sequences are LNHDA and SQIVND (reference sequence). The CDR3 runs to 13 residues. Deletions cut 3 bases from V and 8 bases from J, with 11 bases between. CDR3 sequence: CASSIISNDEQFF. CDR3 coding DNA: TGTGCCAGTAGTATTATCAGTAACGATGAGCAGTTCTTC.

The gene calls are TRBV5-4 and TRBJ2-3; D may be TRBD2 (7 bases). The germline V gene has CDR1 SGHNT and CDR2 YYREEE (reference sequence). The CDR3 length is 13 residues. Trimming pared 5 bases from V and 3 bases from J, leaving 10 bases between. The CDR3 region is CASRKGGTDTQYF. The CDR3 DNA reads as TGTGCCAGCAGAAAGGGGGGGACAGATACGCAGTATTTT.

The genes are TRBV5-4 and TRBJ1-3, with TRBD1 matching 10 bases. This CDR3 is 15 amino acids long. CDR1 and CDR2 (germline): SGHNT, YYREEE (reference sequence). The V segment lost 4 bases and the J segment 4 bases; nucleotides outside the gene matches: 5. DNA of the CDR3: TGTGCCAGCAGCGTCGGGACAGGGGTGGGAAACACCATATATTTT. This encodes CASSVGTGVGNTIYF.

The chain is built from TRBV9 and TRBJ1-1; D is perhaps TRBD1 (6 bases). The V and J ends lost 2 bases and 5 bases respectively, with 13 bases between them. The CDR3 spans 14 residues. Germline assignment: CDR1 SGDLS and CDR2 YYNGEE. The CDR3 bases are TGTGCCAGCAGCGTGGGGGCTCTGGGGACTGAAGCTTTCTTT. Amino acid sequence: CASSVGALGTEAFF.

This chain joins TRBV7-6 and TRBJ2-1; TRBD1 might be the D (5 bases). Germline values: CDR1 SGHVS, CDR2 FNYEAQ. CDR3 length: 13 residues. The V end was cut by 0 bases, the J end by 8 bases, with 8 bases between. As DNA, the CDR3 is TGTGCCAGCAGCTTAGCGGACATCGATGAGCAGTTCTTC. Translation: CASSLADIDEQFF.

The chain joins TRBV5-5 to TRBJ2-1; 7 bases map to TRBD1. The V and J ends lost 0 bases and 7 bases, in that order; junction bases with no gene match: 4. The germline CDR1 and CDR2 sequences are SGHKS and YYEKEE (reference sequence). The length of the CDR3 is 14 residues. Written as DNA, the CDR3 is TGTGCCAGCAGCTTGGGACAGGGACCAAATGAGCAGTTCTTC. It encodes CASSLGQGPNEQFF.

The rearrangement links TRBV5-5 to TRBJ1-4, with a tentative D call TRBD1 (5 bases). The CDR3 is 14 amino acids. Germline values: CDR1 SGHKS, CDR2 YYEKEE (reference sequence). Trimming stripped 0 bases from V and 8 bases from J, with 11 bases between. CDR3: CASSLVSTEEKLFF. In DNA, the CDR3 is TGTGCCAGCAGCTTGGTCTCGACAGAAGAAAAACTGTTTTTT.

The rearrangement links TRBV28 to TRBJ2-6; D is possibly TRBD1 (6 bases). The CDR3 sequence is 15 residues long. The V end lost 6 bases, the J end lost 0 bases, and 9 bases lay between the germline ends. CDR1 and CDR2 from the germline V gene are MDHEN and SYDVKM. The CDR3 DNA follows: TGTGCCAGCAGCGTAGGGGGCTCTGGGGCCAACGTCCTGACTTTC. Protein: CASSVGGSGANVLTF.

The J gene is TRBJ2-1, the V gene TRBV4-2; D call uncertain. The germline V and J ends were trimmed by 0 bases and 6 bases, with 12 bases remaining between them. The germline V gene has CDR1 LGHNA and CDR2 YNFKEQ. The CDR3 has 15 residues. The chain's CDR3 is CASSQDVPVRNEQFF. CDR3 DNA: TGTGCCAGCAGCCAAGACGTCCCCGTCCGCAATGAGCAGTTCTTC.

The chain links TRBV6-5 to TRBJ1-2; 10 bases align to TRBD1. This CDR3 spans 14 amino acids. CDR1 MNHEY and CDR2 SVGAGI come from the germline V gene. V was clipped by 6 bases and J by 4 bases; unmatched bases: 5. CDR3: CASRSGQGLYGYTF. The CDR3 nucleotides read TGTGCCAGCAGATCGGGACAGGGGCTCTATGGCTACACCTTC.

The CDR3 sequence: CASSQTTGYNEQFF. The DNA for the CDR3 is TGCGCCAGCAGCCAAACGACAGGCTACAATGAGCAGTTCTTC. This chain joins TRBV4-3 and TRBJ2-1, with TRBD1 as a possible D gene (6 bases). The CDR3 consists of 14 residues. Trimming took off 2 bases at V and 3 bases at J, with 8 bases between the two ends. Germline CDR1 LGHNA, CDR2 YSLEER.

The chain combines TRBV7-3 with TRBJ2-5; no clear D gene. Germline V lookup: CDR1 SGHTA, CDR2 FQGTGA. This CDR3 has 14 amino acids. Trimming shortened V by 2 bases and J by 0 bases, and 7 bases separated the two germline ends. The CDR3 DNA reads as TGTGCCAGCAGCTTATCAGGATACCAAGAGACCCAGTACTTC. This sequence encodes CASSLSGYQETQYF.

The rearrangement links TRBV5-1 to TRBJ2-5; 8 bases line up with TRBD2. The J call may be wrong; the DNA end is better matched by TRBJ2-7. This CDR3 contains 15 residues. Looked up from germline, CDR1 is SGHRS and CDR2 is YFSETQ. The CDR3 here is CASSASRGGPYEQYF. DNA of the CDR3: TGCGCCAGCAGCGCGAGCCGGGGGGGACCCTACGAGCAGTACTTC.

The chain recombines TRBV6-6 with TRBJ1-2; D is perhaps TRBD1 (5 bases). CDR1 and CDR2 (germline): MNHNY, SVGAGI (reference sequence). This CDR3 contains 14 residues. The V and J ends lost 4 bases and 8 bases respectively, with 17 bases between them. Here the CDR3 DNA reads TGTGCCAGCAGTTCTAGTTCCAGGGCGGCGGGCTACACCTTC. It specifies CASSSSSRAAGYTF.

This clone was counted a single time. The chain couples TRBV7-2 to TRBJ1-6; 7 positions agree with TRBD1. The CDR3 covers 14 residues. Germline V gene lookup returns CDR1 SGHTA and CDR2 FQGNSA. Losses at the gene ends were 5 bases for V and 7 bases for J; bases not matched to a gene: 5. CDR3 bases: TGTGCCAGCAGCCCTGGGACAGCCAATTCACCCCTCCACTTT. This gives the protein CASSPGTANSPLHF.

This rearrangement joins TRBV7-2 to TRBJ1-2; TRBD1 aligns across 11 bases. With 2 bases clipped from V and 8 bases from J, the junction kept 4 bases outside the gene matches. The CDR3 is 14 residues long. Germline CDR1 and CDR2: SGHTA and FQGNSA. CDR3 DNA sequence: TGTGCCAGCAGCTTATGGACAGGGGGCTCGGGCTACACCTTC. Translation gives CASSLWTGGSGYTF. Filled out from reference TRBV7-2 and TRBJ1-2, the complete variable domain reads GAGVSQSPSNKVTEKGKDVELRCDPISGHTALYWYRQSLGQGLEFLIYFQGNSAPDKSGLPSDRFSAERTGGSVSTLTIQRTQQEDSAVYLCASSLWTGGSGYTFGSGTRLTVV.